The T cell receptor beta chain described here comes from a study of early T cells in non-severe SARS-CoV-2 infection. About the research overall: The authors sequenced bulk RNA from unsorted whole blood, leaving chains unpaired.

Whole-study findings and limits: Sequences matched to VDJdb favored anti-spike CD8 responses, while private and CD4 specificities were missed.

This CDR3 has 15 amino acids. V gave up 0 bases and J gave up 4 bases, with 12 bases separating them. CDR1 SGHDN and CDR2 FVKESK come from the germline V gene. In its sample, this clonotype was seen a few times. Antigen specificity is unknown. Each single cDNA molecule received a unique molecular identifier. TCRdb re-called the 5' RACE reads through MiXCR, storing one row per CDR3 protein. The sample includes some 52,000 distinct CDR3 sequences, 8% to 8.5% of them seen just once. The source of this sequence is an adult who was a healthcare worker with PCR-confirmed SARS-CoV-2 infection or an uninfected control (not recorded which). The chain combines TRBV14 with TRBJ1-2; no firm D call. The sample was whole blood. The CDR3 reads CASSQDPTDIYGYTF. Written as DNA, the CDR3 is TGTGCCAGCAGCCAAGACCCGACGGATATCTATGGCTACACCTTC.